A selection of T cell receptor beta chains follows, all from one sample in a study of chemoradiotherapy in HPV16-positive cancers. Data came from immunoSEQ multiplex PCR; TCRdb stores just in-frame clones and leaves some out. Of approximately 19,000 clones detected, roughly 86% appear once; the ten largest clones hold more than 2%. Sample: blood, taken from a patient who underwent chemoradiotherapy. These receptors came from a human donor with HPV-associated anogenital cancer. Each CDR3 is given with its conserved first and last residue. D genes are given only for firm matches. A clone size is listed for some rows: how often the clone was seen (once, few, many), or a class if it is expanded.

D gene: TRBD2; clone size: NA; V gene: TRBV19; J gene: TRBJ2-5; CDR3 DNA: TGTGCCAGTCAACCCCGGGGACTAGCGTACCAAGAGACCCAGTACTTC; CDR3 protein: CASQPRGLAYQETQYF
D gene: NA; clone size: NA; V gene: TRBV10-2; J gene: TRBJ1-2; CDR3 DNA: TGCGCCAGCCCCCCTTCAGCTACTCAGAAATATGGCTACACCTTC; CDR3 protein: CASPPSATQKYGYTF
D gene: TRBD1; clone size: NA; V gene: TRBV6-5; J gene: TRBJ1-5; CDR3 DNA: TGTGCCAGCAGCCCAGGGGGCGGCAATCAGCCCCAGCATTTT; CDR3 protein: CASSPGGGNQPQHF
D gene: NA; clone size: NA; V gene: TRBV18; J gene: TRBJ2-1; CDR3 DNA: TGTGCCAGCTCACCAGGGGCAATTGAGCAGTTCTTC; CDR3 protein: CASSPGAIEQFF
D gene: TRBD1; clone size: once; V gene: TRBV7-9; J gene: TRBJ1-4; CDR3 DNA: TGTGCCAGCAGCTCCTTTGGGGACAGGACTAATGAAAAACTGTTTTTT; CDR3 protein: CASSSFGDRTNEKLFF
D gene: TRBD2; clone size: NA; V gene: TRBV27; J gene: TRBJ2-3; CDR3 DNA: TGTGCCAGCAGTCCGGGACTAGCTTTTAGCACAGATACGCAGTATTTT; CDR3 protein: CASSPGLAFSTDTQYF
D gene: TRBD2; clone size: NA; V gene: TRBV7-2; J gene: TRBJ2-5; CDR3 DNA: TGTGCCAGCAGCTTAGAGCTTGCGGGGGGGCAAGAGACCCAGTACTTC; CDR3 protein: CASSLELAGGQETQYF
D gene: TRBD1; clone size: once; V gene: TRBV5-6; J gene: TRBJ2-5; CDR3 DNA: TGTGCCAGCAGCTTGGGACAGGGGGCCCGGACGGGGGAGACCCAGTACTTC; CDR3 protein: CASSLGQGARTGETQYF
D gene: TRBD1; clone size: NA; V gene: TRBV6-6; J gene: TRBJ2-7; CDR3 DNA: TGTGCCAGCAGACAAGGGACAGGGGGCACCTACGAGCAGTACTTC; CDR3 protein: CASRQGTGGTYEQYF
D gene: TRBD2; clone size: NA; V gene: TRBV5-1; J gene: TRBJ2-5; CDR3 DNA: TGCGCCAGCAGCTTGCGGGCGGGGGGGCCGGGTGAGACCCAGTACTTC; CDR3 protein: CASSLRAGGPGETQYF
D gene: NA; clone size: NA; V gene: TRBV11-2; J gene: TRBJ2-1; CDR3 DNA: TGTGCCAGCAGCCCGCCAGGTGGGAGACTCAATGAGCAGTTCTTC; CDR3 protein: CASSPPGGRLNEQFF
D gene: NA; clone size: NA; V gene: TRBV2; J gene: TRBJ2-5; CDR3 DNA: TGTGCCAGCAGGGAGGTAGGTGGAAAACTTGCCCAAGAGACCCAGTACTTC; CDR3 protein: CASREVGGKLAQETQYF
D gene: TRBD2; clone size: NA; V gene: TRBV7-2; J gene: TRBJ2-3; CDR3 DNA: TGTGCCAGCAGTATAGCGGGAGGGAGGTGGACAGATACGCAGTATTTT; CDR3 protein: CASSIAGGRWTDTQYF
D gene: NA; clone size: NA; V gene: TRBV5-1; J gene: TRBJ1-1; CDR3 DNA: TGCGCCAGCAGCAAAGACCCGAACACTGAAGCTTTCTTT; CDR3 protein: CASSKDPNTEAFF
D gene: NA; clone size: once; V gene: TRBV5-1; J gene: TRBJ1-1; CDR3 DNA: TGCGCCAGCGGTACCGGACAGCAGAACACTGAAGCTTTCTTT; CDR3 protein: CASGTGQQNTEAFF
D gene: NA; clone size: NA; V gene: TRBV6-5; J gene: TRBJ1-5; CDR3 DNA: TGTGCCAGCAGTTACACGGGGGGTAATCAGCCCCAGCATTTT; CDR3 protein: CASSYTGGNQPQHF
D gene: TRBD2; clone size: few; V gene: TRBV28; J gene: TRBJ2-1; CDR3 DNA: TGTGCCAGCAGTCCCAGCGGGAGGGGTGCCTACAATGAGCAGTTCTTC; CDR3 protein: CASSPSGRGAYNEQFF
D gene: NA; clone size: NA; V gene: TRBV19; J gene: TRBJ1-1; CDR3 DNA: TGTGCCAGTAGCCTAAGGATGAACACTGAAGCTTTCTTT; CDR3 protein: CASSLRMNTEAFF
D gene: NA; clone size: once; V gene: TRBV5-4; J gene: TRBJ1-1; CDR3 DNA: TGTGCCAGCAGCTTTAAGGCAGCAGGCACTGAAGCTTTCTTT; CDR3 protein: CASSFKAAGTEAFF
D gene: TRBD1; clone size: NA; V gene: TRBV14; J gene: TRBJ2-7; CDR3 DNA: TGTGCCAGCAGCATAAGGGACAGCAACCTCCCCTACGAGCAGTACTTC; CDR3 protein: CASSIRDSNLPYEQYF
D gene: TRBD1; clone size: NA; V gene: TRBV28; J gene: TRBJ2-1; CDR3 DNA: TGTGCCAGCCGGCCGGGACAGGGGGCTAATGAGCAGTTCTTC; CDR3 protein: CASRPGQGANEQFF
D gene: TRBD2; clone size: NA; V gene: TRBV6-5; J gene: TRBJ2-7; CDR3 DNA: TGTGCCAGCAGTTACTCGCCGACTAGCGGGAGACCCCTGCACTTC; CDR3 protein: CASSYSPTSGRPLHF
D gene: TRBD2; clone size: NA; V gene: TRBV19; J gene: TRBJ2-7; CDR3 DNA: TGTGCCAGTAGTCCAGACGGACTAGCGGGAGTCAACGAGCAGTACTTC; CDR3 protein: CASSPDGLAGVNEQYF
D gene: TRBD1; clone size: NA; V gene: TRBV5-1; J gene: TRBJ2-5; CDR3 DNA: TGCGCCAGCAGCTGGGTGACAGGGGAAGAGACCCAGTACTTC; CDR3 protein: CASSWVTGEETQYF
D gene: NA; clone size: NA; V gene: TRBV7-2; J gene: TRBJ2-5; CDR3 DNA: TGTGCCAGCAGCTCTGAGGCTCGGGCACAAGAGACCCAGTACTTC; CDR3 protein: CASSSEARAQETQYF
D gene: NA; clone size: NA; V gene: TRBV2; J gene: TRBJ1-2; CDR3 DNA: TGTGCCAGCAGTGTAGCAGGTCTCTCCCATGGCTACACCTTC; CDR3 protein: CASSVAGLSHGYTF
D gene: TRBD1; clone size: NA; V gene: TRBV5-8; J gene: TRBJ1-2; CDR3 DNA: TGTGCCAGCAGCTTGGCCAGAAGAAACCGGGACAGGGACGGCTACACCTTC; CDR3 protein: CASSLARRNRDRDGYTF
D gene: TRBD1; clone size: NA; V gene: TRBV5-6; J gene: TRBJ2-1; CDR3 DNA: TGTGCCAGCACTATCGCAGGGGGAAATGAGCAGTTCTTC; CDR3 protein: CASTIAGGNEQFF
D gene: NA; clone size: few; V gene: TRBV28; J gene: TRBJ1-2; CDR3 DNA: TGTGCCAGCAGAGTAGGGACTAACTATGGCTACACCTTC; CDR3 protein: CASRVGTNYGYTF
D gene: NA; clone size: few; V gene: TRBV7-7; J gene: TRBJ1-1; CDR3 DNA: TGTGCCAGCAGCTTAGCCCTGAACACTGAAGCTTTCTTT; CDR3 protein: CASSLALNTEAFF
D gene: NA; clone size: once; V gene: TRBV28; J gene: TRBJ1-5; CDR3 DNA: TGTGCCAGCAGCCGTACACAGGGCCATCAGCCCCAGCATTTT; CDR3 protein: CASSRTQGHQPQHF
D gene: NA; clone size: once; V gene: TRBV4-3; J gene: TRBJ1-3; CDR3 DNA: TGCGCCAGCAAGTGCCGATTCTCTGGAAACACCATATATTTT; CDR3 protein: CASKCRFSGNTIYF
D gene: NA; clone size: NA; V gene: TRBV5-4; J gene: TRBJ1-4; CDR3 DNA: TGTGCCAGCAGCTTAGGCAGCGGGGTAATTAATGAAAAACTGTTTTTT; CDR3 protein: CASSLGSGVINEKLFF
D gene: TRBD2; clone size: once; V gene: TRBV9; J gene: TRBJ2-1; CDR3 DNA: TGTGCCAGCAGCTCTCGACTAGCGGGGGTTTACAATGAGCAGTTCTTC; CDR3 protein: CASSSRLAGVYNEQFF
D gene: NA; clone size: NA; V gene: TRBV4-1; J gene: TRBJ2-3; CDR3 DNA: TGCGCCAGCAGCAAATTGGACAGCAGCACAGATACGCAGTATTTT; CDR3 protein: CASSKLDSSTDTQYF
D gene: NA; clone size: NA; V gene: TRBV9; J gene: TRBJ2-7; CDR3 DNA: TGTGCCAGCAGCCCCCGCGAGTACGAGCAGTACTTC; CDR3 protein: CASSPREYEQYF
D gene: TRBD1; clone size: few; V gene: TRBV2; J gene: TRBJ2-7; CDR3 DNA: TGTGCCAAGGGGAGACAGGGCTCCTACGAGCAGTACTTC; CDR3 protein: CAKGRQGSYEQYF
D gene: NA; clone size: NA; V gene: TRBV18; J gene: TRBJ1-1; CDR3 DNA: TGTGCCAGCTCACCGAAGAAAGGGGTTTTGACTGAAGCTTTCTTT; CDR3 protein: CASSPKKGVLTEAFF